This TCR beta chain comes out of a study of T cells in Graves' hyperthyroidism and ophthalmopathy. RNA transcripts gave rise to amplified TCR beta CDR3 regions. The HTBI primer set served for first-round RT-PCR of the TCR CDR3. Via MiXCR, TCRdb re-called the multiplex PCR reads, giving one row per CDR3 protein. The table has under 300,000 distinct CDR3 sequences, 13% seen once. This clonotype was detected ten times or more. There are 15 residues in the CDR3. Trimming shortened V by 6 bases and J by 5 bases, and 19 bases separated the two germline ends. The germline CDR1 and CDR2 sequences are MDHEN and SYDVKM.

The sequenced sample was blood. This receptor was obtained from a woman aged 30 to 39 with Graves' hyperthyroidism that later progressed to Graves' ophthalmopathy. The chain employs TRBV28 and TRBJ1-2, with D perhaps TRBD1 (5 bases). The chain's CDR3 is CASSQGDGVLYGYTF. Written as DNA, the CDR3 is TGTGCCAGCAGCCAAGGGGACGGGGTCCTATATGGCTACACCTTC.